The 30 T cell receptor beta chains below were found in one sample sequenced in a study of cytomegalovirus exposure and HLA in healthy donors. The table came from immunoSEQ multiplex PCR; TCRdb's copy has only in-frame clones and leaves some out. The sample has more than 250,000 clones; about 90% are singletons. Sequencing used PBMCs. The receptors originated from a woman in her thirties in good health and CMV-seropositive.

The chain links TRBV27 to TRBJ1-1, with TRBD1 identical over 7 bases. From germline, CDR1 is MNHEY and CDR2 SMNVEV (reference sequence). The V and J ends lost 7 bases and 6 bases, in that order; junction bases with no gene match: 14. The CDR3 length is 15 residues. The CDR3 nucleotides are TGTGCCAGCATTATCTCAGGGGGAGTCCGGGCTGAAGCTTTCTTT. Its protein product is CASIISGGVRAEAFF.

This clone has only a few counts. V is TRBV6-6 and J is TRBJ1-5; no firm D call. The V end lost 7 bases, the J end lost 3 bases, and 10 bases lay between the germline ends. The CDR3 length is 13 residues. Germline CDR1 is MNHNY and CDR2 is SVGAGI (reference sequence). CDR3 sequence reads: CASTNTVNQPQHF. The CDR3 nucleotides read TGTGCCAGCACTAACACAGTCAATCAGCCCCAGCATTTT.

The V and J genes are TRBV19 and TRBJ2-7; 8 bases are a match to TRBD1. Germline V gene data show CDR1 as LNHDA and CDR2 as SQIVND (reference sequence). The ends lost 6 bases at V and 2 bases at J; junction bases unmatched: 9. The CDR3 runs 15 residues. CDR3 bases: TGTGCCAGTAGCGTCGCAGGGGGCCCCCCCTACGAGCAGTACTTC. Protein product: CASSVAGGPPYEQYF.

The chain uses TRBV18 and TRBJ2-7, with D perhaps matching TRBD1 (6 bases). CDR3 length equals 13 residues. V was pared by 2 bases and J by 4 bases, with 9 bases between. Germline V gene sequence: CDR1 KGHSH, CDR2 LQKENI. The CDR3 DNA follows: TGTGCCAGCTCACCAGACAGGACTTACGAGCAGTACTTC. Translation: CASSPDRTYEQYF.

This chain joins TRBV28 and TRBJ2-7; possibly TRBD2 for D (6 bases). V gave up 4 bases and J gave up 7 bases, with 23 bases separating them. Germline-derived CDR1 and CDR2 are MDHEN and SYDVKM. The CDR3 loop spans 16 amino acids. The CDR3 reads CASSSLGTSPLLEQYF. In DNA, the CDR3 is TGTGCCAGCAGTTCGTTAGGGACTTCCCCCCTCCTGGAGCAGTACTTC.

The CDR3 DNA reads TGTGCCAGCAGTTCTCGGGGGACAGTGAGCTCCTACAATGAGCAGTTCTTC. This gives the protein CASSSRGTVSSYNEQFF. This chain uses TRBV27 with TRBJ2-1; D might be TRBD1 (7 bases). V shed 4 bases and J shed 0 bases, with 16 bases lying between them. Germline values: CDR1 MNHEY, CDR2 SMNVEV (reference sequence). This CDR3 is 17 amino acids long.

The chain is built from TRBV6-6 and TRBJ1-1; 7 bases map to TRBD1. Germline V gives CDR1 MNHNY, CDR2 SVGAGI (reference sequence). The junction had 3 bases not matched to a gene; V was cut back by 6 bases and J by 8 bases. The CDR3 is 11 amino acids. The DNA for the CDR3 is TGTGCCAGCAGCCAGGGACAGGAAGCTTTCTTT. Residues: CASSQGQEAFF.

For the CDR3, the DNA is TGTGCCAGCAGTGAATTGGGCAAGCGGGGTAACAATGAGCAGTTCTTC. Translation gives CASSELGKRGNNEQFF. The chain recombines TRBV25-1 with TRBJ2-1, with TRBD2 matching over 7 bases. The CDR3 has 16 residues. The germline V gene encodes CDR1 MGHDK and CDR2 SYGVNS. Germline trimming cut 1 base from V and 5 bases from J; bases unmatched to any gene: 8.

CDR3 nucleotide sequence: TGCGCCAGCAGTGGGGGACAGGGGTCGGACGAGCAGTACTTC. Translating gives CASSGGQGSDEQYF. This sequence joins TRBV10-1 and TRBJ2-7; 10 positions agree with TRBD1. In germline, CDR1 is WNHNN, CDR2 SYGVQD (reference sequence). Trimming at V came to 4 bases and at J to 5 bases, leaving 5 bases not matched to a gene. The CDR3 has 14 residues.

The CDR3: CASSQDTGGPDGYTF. The CDR3 bases are TGCGCCAGCAGCCAAGATACAGGAGGACCAGATGGCTACACCTTC. The genes are TRBV4-3 and TRBJ1-2, with D maybe TRBD1 (5 bases). CDR1 is LGHNA and CDR2 is YSLEER in the germline V gene. V lost 0 bases, J lost 6 bases, and 14 bases lay in between. This CDR3 has 15 residues.

The genes are TRBV18 and TRBJ2-3; TRBD2 agrees at 10 bases. There are 21 residues in the CDR3. CDR1 is KGHSH and CDR2 is LQKENI in the germline V gene. V trimming: 3 bases; J trimming: 1 base; junction bases outside the gene matches: 19. CDR3 sequence (DNA): TGTGCCAGCTCACCCAAACTCCCGGCTAGCGGGGGAATATCTCGCACAGATACGCAGTATTTT. It is translated as CASSPKLPASGGISRTDTQYF.

The chain is built from TRBV6-5 and TRBJ1-2; 10 positions agree with TRBD1. V was clipped by 6 bases and J by 5 bases; unmatched bases: 9. Germline CDR1 reads MNHEY; CDR2 reads SVGAGI. CDR3 length: 15 residues. CDR3 region: CASRPDRGRRYGYTF. The CDR3 DNA reads as TGTGCCAGCAGACCTGACAGGGGGCGTCGGTATGGCTACACCTTC.

The chain couples TRBV6-4 to TRBJ1-6, with D uncertain. CDR3 size: 14 residues. V lost 5 bases and J lost 7, with 12 bases in between. The V gene's germline CDR1 is MRHNA and CDR2 SNTAGT. The CDR3 DNA follows: TGTGCCAGCAGTCCGACTATAGGGAATTCACCCCTCCACTTT. This codes for CASSPTIGNSPLHF.

The chain joins TRBV5-4 to TRBJ1-2; no reliable D call. The CDR3 length is 11 residues. Trimming took 0 bases from V and 6 from J, leaving 3 bases between them. From germline, CDR1 is SGHNT and CDR2 YYREEE (reference sequence). The CDR3 sequence is CASSLADGYTF. CDR3 DNA: TGTGCCAGCAGCTTGGCAGATGGCTACACCTTC.

The chain employs TRBV7-9 and TRBJ1-5; 7 bases line up with TRBD1. Germline CDR1 and CDR2: SEHNR and FQNEAQ (reference sequence). The V and J ends lost 3 bases and 8 bases, in that order; junction bases with no gene match: 4. This CDR3 is built from 13 residues. CDR3 sequence reads: CASSLQGGKPQHF. CDR3 in DNA: TGTGCCAGCAGCTTGCAGGGGGGGAAGCCCCAGCATTTT.

The V and J genes are TRBV19 and TRBJ1-2; D might be TRBD1 (6 bases). This CDR3 region has 14 residues. Trimming shortened V by 6 bases and J by 5 bases, and 16 bases separated the two germline ends. CDR1 and CDR2 from the germline V gene are LNHDA and SQIVND (reference sequence). This CDR3 reads CASRFRGQTYGYTF. Written as DNA, the CDR3 is TGTGCCAGTAGGTTTCGGGGGCAGACTTATGGCTACACCTTC.

Points on this clone: Other nucleotide sequences in the sample specify the same CDR3. The V call is TRBV2, the J call TRBJ1-4; no clear D. CDR1 and CDR2 from the germline V gene are SNHLY and FYNNEI. Trimming left V 4 bases short and J 7 bases short, with 4 bases between. CDR3 size: 11 residues. CDR3 nucleotide sequence: TGTGCCAGCAGTGTGCGTGAAAAACTGTTTTTT. Protein sequence: CASSVREKLFF.

This chain links TRBV11-2 with TRBJ2-1; D remains unclear. This CDR3 is built from 13 residues. Trimming removed 8 bases at V and 0 bases at J, with 8 bases between. Germline V gene lookup returns CDR1 SGHAT and CDR2 FQNNGV. The CDR3 here is CASSVGSYNEQFF. The CDR3, as DNA: TGTGCCAGCTCAGTGGGCTCCTACAATGAGCAGTTCTTC.

The V gene is TRBV6-4, the J gene TRBJ2-2; the D gene is possibly TRBD1 (6 bases). Germline CDR1 MRHNA, CDR2 SNTAGT. This CDR3 comprises 16 residues. With 3 bases removed from V and 5 bases from J, the gap between germline ends came to 16 bases. The CDR3 sequence is CASSEILGAGTGELFF. The DNA of the CDR3 is TGTGCCAGCAGTGAAATCTTGGGGGCTGGGACCGGGGAGCTGTTTTTT.

The genes are TRBV19 and TRBJ1-5, with D possibly TRBD1 on 5 matching bases. CDR3 length equals 14 residues. Germline assignment: CDR1 LNHDA and CDR2 SQIVND (reference sequence). The V gene lost 8 bases and the J gene lost 6 bases, with 17 bases spanning the gap. CDR3 sequence reads: CASSRRGEGQPQHF. CDR3 DNA: TGTGCCAGTTCTCGGCGGGGGGAGGGTCAGCCCCAGCATTTT.

The chain has TRBV27 and TRBJ2-2, with 9 positions matching TRBD2. Germline V gene lookup returns CDR1 MNHEY and CDR2 SMNVEV (reference sequence). Trimming cost V 5 bases and J 5 bases; bases outside gene matches: 15. The CDR3 covers 18 residues. CDR3 sequence (DNA): TGTGCCAGCAGTCTAAACCCCAGGGTAGCGGGAGTAACCGGGGAGCTGTTTTTT. This encodes CASSLNPRVAGVTGELFF.

In its sample, this clone was seen once. The chain carries TRBV4-3 and TRBJ2-5; D assignment may be TRBD1 or TRBD2 (5 bases each). V was trimmed by 2 bases and J by 1 base, leaving 8 bases between them. Germline V CDR1 and CDR2: LGHNA, YSLEER. This CDR3 contains 14 residues. CDR3 DNA: TGCGCCAGCAGCCAACCAGGGACCCAAGAGACCCAGTACTTC. Its translation: CASSQPGTQETQYF.

V gene TRBV25-1 combines with J gene TRBJ1-2; D is ambiguous. Germline assignment: CDR1 MGHDK and CDR2 SYGVNS. This CDR3 region has 13 residues. Trimming took 8 bases from V and 8 from J, leaving 18 bases between them. The CDR3 loop reads CASHQDGVMGYTF. The CDR3 DNA reads TGTGCCAGCCACCAGGACGGTGTTATGGGCTACACCTTC.

This clone was seen a single time. The CDR3: CASSIPPGGSQETQYF. The CDR3 region has the DNA TGTGCCAGTAGTATCCCCCCAGGGGGCTCTCAAGAGACCCAGTACTTC. The chain is built from TRBV19 and TRBJ2-5, with 8 bases identical to TRBD1. The ends lost 3 bases at V and 2 bases at J; junction bases unmatched: 8. CDR1 is LNHDA and CDR2 is SQIVND in the germline V gene (reference sequence). CDR3 size: 16 residues.

V and J are TRBV15 and TRBJ2-7, with D unresolved. The CDR3 is 12 residues long. Trimming removed 9 bases from V and 0 bases from J, with 9 bases in between. From germline, CDR1 is LNHNV and CDR2 YYDKDF (reference sequence). The CDR3 coding sequence is TGTGCCACACGAGGTTACTCCTACGAGCAGTACTTC. It codes for CATRGYSYEQYF.

Here the CDR3 DNA reads TGCGCCAGCAGGGTGGGGACAGGGGATGGCTACACCTTC. Protein: CASRVGTGDGYTF. The V call is TRBV5-1, the J call TRBJ1-2, with 10 positions matching TRBD1. V lost 5 bases to trimming and J lost 6 bases; unmatched junction nucleotides: 4. This CDR3 has 13 amino acids. CDR1 is SGHRS, CDR2 YFSETQ, per germline.

V and J are TRBV28 and TRBJ2-1, with D perhaps matching TRBD2 (5 bases). The germline V and J ends were trimmed by 3 bases and 9 bases, with 6 bases remaining between them. The germline V gene encodes CDR1 MDHEN and CDR2 SYDVKM. The length of the CDR3 is 11 residues. DNA for the CDR3: TGTGCCAGCAGTTTGGCGGGTGAGCAGTTCTTC. This gives the protein CASSLAGEQFF.

J is TRBJ2-7 and V is TRBV4-1; 7 nucleotides match TRBD2. J was trimmed by 5 bases and V by 7 bases; bases with no gene match: 14. From germline, CDR1 is MGHRA and CDR2 YSYEKL. The CDR3 is 15 amino acids. The CDR3 region is CASNSQASGIDEQYF. CDR3 sequence (DNA): TGCGCCAGCAACAGCCAAGCAAGCGGGATTGACGAGCAGTACTTC.

The V and J genes are TRBV5-1 and TRBJ1-1, with TRBD1 matching 8 bases. CDR3 size: 15 residues. Germline V lookup: CDR1 SGHRS, CDR2 YFSETQ. V shed 4 bases, J shed 0 bases, and the junction held 5 bases outside the gene matches. The CDR3 DNA reads as TGCGCCAGCAGCCAACAGACAGGGGTGAACACTGAAGCTTTCTTT. Encoded protein: CASSQQTGVNTEAFF.

This chain connects TRBV7-9 to TRBJ2-7; unclear D gene. Germline V lookup: CDR1 SEHNR, CDR2 FQNEAQ (reference sequence). This CDR3 spans 12 amino acids. Trimming left V 5 bases short and J 2 bases short, with 7 bases between. CDR3 DNA: TGTGCCAGCAGCGGGAATCCCTACGAGCAGTACTTC. Its translation: CASSGNPYEQYF.